What follows are 20 T cell receptor beta chains derived from one specimen sequenced in a study of cytomegalovirus exposure and HLA in healthy donors. The PCR used 60 Vbeta and 13 Jbeta primers. Sequencing used immunoSEQ multiplex PCR; TCRdb keeps in-frame clones, though not all of them. The data contain about 180,000 clones, about 85% of them singletons. Sequencing was done on a sample of PBMCs. Receptors were obtained from a boy between 2 and 10 years old in good health and CMV-seronegative.

This rearrangement joins TRBV5-1 to TRBJ2-5, with 8 bases that match TRBD2. The J call may not be correct, given that the DNA end is closer to TRBJ2-7. This CDR3 contains 17 residues. Per germline, CDR1 SGHRS and CDR2 YFSETQ. The chain's CDR3 is CASSTSPGGTYSYEQYF. CDR3 coding DNA: TGCGCCAGCAGCACCTCCCCGGGGGGGACCTACTCCTACGAGCAGTACTTC.

The chain couples TRBV27 to TRBJ2-7, with D perhaps matching TRBD1 (6 bases). This CDR3 has 14 residues. Germline V lookup: CDR1 MNHEY, CDR2 SMNVEV (reference sequence). Trimming removed 2 bases from V and 4 bases from J, with 12 bases in between. The CDR3 protein is CASSLTGQRYEQYF. CDR3 nucleotide sequence: TGTGCCAGCAGTTTAACGGGACAAAGATACGAGCAGTACTTC.

This chain uses TRBV6-1 with TRBJ2-7, with 9 bases that match TRBD1. CDR3 length: 11 amino acids. Germline CDR1 is MNHNS and CDR2 is SASEGT. V gave up 6 bases and J gave up 6 bases; unmatched junction bases: 0. The CDR3: CASRTGGEQYV. Written as DNA, the CDR3 is TGTGCCAGCAGGACAGGGGGCGAGCAGTACGTC.

The rearrangement joins TRBV10-3 to TRBJ2-3; 8 bases match TRBD1. The germline gives CDR1 ENHRY, CDR2 SYGVKD. The CDR3 totals 14 residues. Germline trimming cut 6 bases from V and 3 bases from J; bases unmatched to any gene: 5. DNA of the CDR3: TGTGCCATCAGGACAGGGGAGTTAACAGATACGCAGTATTTT. Translated: CAIRTGELTDTQYF.

The chain combines TRBV6-6 with TRBJ1-2; possibly TRBD1 for D (6 bases). The CDR3 loop spans 12 amino acids. Trimming shortened V by 6 bases and J by 14 bases, and 19 bases separated the two germline ends. In germline, CDR1 is MNHNY, CDR2 SVGAGI (reference sequence). The CDR3 DNA reads as TGTGCCAGCAGGAAGGACAGCCCCCTTTATACCTTC. It specifies CASRKDSPLYTF.

This clone was detected once. The chain is built from TRBV10-3 and TRBJ2-7; D possibly corresponds to TRBD1 (5 bases). Between the trimmed V and J ends, which lost 6 bases and 7 bases, there was a span of 10 bases. Germline CDR1 is ENHRY and CDR2 is SYGVKD. The CDR3 runs 11 residues. This chain's CDR3 is CAIRGVGEQYV. Written as DNA, the CDR3 is TGTGCCATCAGAGGGGTAGGTGAGCAGTACGTC.

The CDR3 sequence: CASSSRTSVLTDTQYF. The CDR3 coding sequence is TGTGCCAGCAGCTCCCGGACTAGCGTACTCACAGATACGCAGTATTTT. The chain employs TRBV7-2 and TRBJ2-3; 9 bases are shared with TRBD2. With 4 bases clipped from V and 2 bases from J, the junction kept 7 bases outside the gene matches. The CDR3 runs 16 residues. From germline, CDR1 is SGHTA and CDR2 FQGNSA.

Details on this clone: The sample carries other DNA sequences with the same CDR3. The DNA for the CDR3 is TGTGCCAGCAGCCTGGGACAGGGGACCTCACCCCTCCACTTT. Translation: CASSLGQGTSPLHF. The chain carries TRBV7-9 and TRBJ1-6, with 10 bases lining up with TRBD1. V trimming: 5 bases; J trimming: 10 bases; junction bases outside the gene matches: 5. Germline V gene sequence: CDR1 SEHNR, CDR2 FQNEAQ (reference sequence). The length of the CDR3 is 14 residues.

The chain combines TRBV18 with TRBJ2-2, with TRBD1 as a possible D gene (6 bases). V was clipped by 5 bases and J by 5 bases, with 12 bases between them. CDR3 length: 14 residues. Germline-derived CDR1 and CDR2 are KGHSH and LQKENI. Here the CDR3 DNA reads TGTGCCAGCTCATCGGACAGCAGGACCGGGGAGCTGTTTTTT. Its protein product is CASSSDSRTGELFF.

The chain uses TRBV28 and TRBJ1-1, with D unclear. V was clipped by 4 bases and J by 0 bases, with 15 bases between them. The germline CDR1 and CDR2 sequences are MDHEN and SYDVKM. CDR3 length: 16 residues. The CDR3 is CASSSPGTAMNTEAFF. As DNA, the CDR3 is TGTGCCAGCAGTTCCCCTGGTACAGCAATGAACACTGAAGCTTTCTTT.

V and J are TRBV2 and TRBJ2-1; D is perhaps TRBD1 (6 bases). This CDR3 is built from 13 residues. From germline, CDR1 is SNHLY and CDR2 FYNNEI. Trimming removed 4 bases from V and 10 bases from J, with 14 bases in between. CDR3 coding DNA: TGTGCCAGCAGTGGGACAGAACCCGGAGAGCAGTTCTTC. Its protein is CASSGTEPGEQFF.

This clone was detected only a few times. This chain connects TRBV6-1 to TRBJ1-2, with D possibly TRBD1 on 6 matching bases. The CDR3 sequence is 15 residues long. Between the trimmed V and J ends, which lost 3 bases and 2 bases, there was a span of 13 bases. Germline CDR1 and CDR2: MNHNS and SASEGT. The CDR3 nucleotides read TGTGCCAGCAGTGAGGAGGGGGGGCCGAACTATGGCTACACCTTC. Its translation: CASSEEGGPNYGYTF.

This clone came up once. The chain combines TRBV21-1 with TRBJ1-1; the D segment call TRBD1 is taken from the table without a DNA check. TRBV21-1 is tagged as a pseudogene. The CDR3 loop spans 14 amino acids. CDR3 nucleotides: TGTGCCAGCAGCAAAGGCCCAGAGAACACTGAAGCTTTCTTT. Protein: CASSKGPENTEAFF.

The V and J genes are TRBV7-2 and TRBJ1-2, with 7 bases fitting TRBD1. Germline V gene data show CDR1 as SGHTA and CDR2 as FQGNSA. CDR3 length equals 15 residues. Unmatched junction bases numbered 6, after V lost 1 base and J lost 4 bases. CDR3: CASSLEYRGTYGYTF. The CDR3 coding sequence is TGTGCCAGCAGCTTAGAGTACAGGGGTACCTATGGCTACACCTTC.

The chain has TRBV9 and TRBJ2-5; TRBD2 aligns across 10 bases. There are 15 residues in the CDR3. V was pared by 3 bases and J by 0 bases, with 2 bases of the junction left unmatched. From germline, CDR1 is SGDLS and CDR2 YYNGEE. The CDR3 region is CASSAGLADQETQYF. The CDR3 DNA sequence: TGTGCCAGCAGCGCCGGACTAGCGGACCAAGAGACCCAGTACTTC.

This clone was found a few times. The chain recombines TRBV10-2 with TRBJ2-7, with D perhaps matching TRBD1 (6 bases). This CDR3 region has 15 residues. Trimming removed 6 bases from V and 5 bases from J, with 20 bases in between. Germline lookup yields CDR1 WSHSY and CDR2 SAAADI. The CDR3 loop reads CASSRTDLFRDEQYV. The CDR3 DNA sequence: TGCGCCAGCAGCCGGACAGACCTTTTCCGGGACGAGCAGTACGTC.

The genes are TRBV19 and TRBJ1-2, with TRBD1 matching over 9 bases. Germline V CDR1 and CDR2: LNHDA, SQIVND (reference sequence). V gave up 7 bases and J gave up 8 bases; unmatched junction bases: 17. CDR3 length equals 16 residues. CDR3 nucleotides: TGTGCCAGTACCCCACTACCGGGACAGGGACAAGAAGGCTACACCTTC. It yields the protein CASTPLPGQGQEGYTF.

This chain joins TRBV19 and TRBJ1-6, with 7 nucleotides matching TRBD1. Looked up from germline, CDR1 is LNHDA and CDR2 is SQIVND (reference sequence). V lost 4 bases to trimming and J lost 7 bases; unmatched junction nucleotides: 13. CDR3 length: 17 residues. CDR3 amino acids: CASSRVLGDSDNSPLHF. CDR3 DNA: TGTGCCAGTAGTAGGGTTCTTGGGGACAGTGACAATTCACCCCTCCACTTT.

The chain couples TRBV7-9 to TRBJ2-5, with unresolved D. Trimming pared 5 bases from V and 5 bases from J, leaving 18 bases between. This CDR3 spans 15 amino acids. Germline lookup yields CDR1 SEHNR and CDR2 FQNEAQ (reference sequence). The DNA of the CDR3 is TGTGCCAGCAGCCCTCGGGTCTCCGATCGGGAGACCCAGTACTTC. It specifies CASSPRVSDRETQYF.

The genes are TRBV30 and TRBJ2-3; TRBD2 matches at 9 bases. The germline V gene encodes CDR1 GTSNPN and CDR2 SVGIG (reference sequence). This CDR3 region has 13 residues. J gave up 2 bases and V 4 bases, and 1 base lay outside the gene matches. CDR3: CAWTSGNTDTQYF. CDR3 bases: TGTGCCTGGACTAGCGGGAACACAGATACGCAGTATTTT.